The clone carrying this T cell receptor (beta chain) was seen more than once but under ten times. The antigen is not known. The record originates from a study of shared clonotypes between healthy human individuals. Findings and limits, study-wide: A reduction in generation probabilities was seen for non-shared clonotypes relative to those shared by all four donors.

Partitioning of CD4+ cells yielded a CD45RA+ naive subset and a CD45RA-negative memory subset. The data were produced by immunoSEQ multiplex PCR, yet TCRdb's version contains in-frame clones alone and is incomplete. The top ten clones hold approximately 1.5% of a sample with about 1 million clones, approximately 68% of them seen once. The sequence was collected from a man between 18 and 29 years old in good health. Source material: memory CD4+ T cells sorted from blood. As for subset: CD45RA-negative fraction.

CDR3 coding DNA: TGCGCCAGCAGTGAGTCGTTGGGACTCAGTGAAAAACTGTTTTTT. As protein: CASSESLGLSEKLFF. The chain employs TRBV10-2 and TRBJ1-4; perhaps TRBD1 as D (5 bases). This CDR3 spans 15 amino acids. Trimming removed 0 bases from V and 7 bases from J, with 12 bases in between. Germline V lookup: CDR1 WSHSY, CDR2 SAAADI.